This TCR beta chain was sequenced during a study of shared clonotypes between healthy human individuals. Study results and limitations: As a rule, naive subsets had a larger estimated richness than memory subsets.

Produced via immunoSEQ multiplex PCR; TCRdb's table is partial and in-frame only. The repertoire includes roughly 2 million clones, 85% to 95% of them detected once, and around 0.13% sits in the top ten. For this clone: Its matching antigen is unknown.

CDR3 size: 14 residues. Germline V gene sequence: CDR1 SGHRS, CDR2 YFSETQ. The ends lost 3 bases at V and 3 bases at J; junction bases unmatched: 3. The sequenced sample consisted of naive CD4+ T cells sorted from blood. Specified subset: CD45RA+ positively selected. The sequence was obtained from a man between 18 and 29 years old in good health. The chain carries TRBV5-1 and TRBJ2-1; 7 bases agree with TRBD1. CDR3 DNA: TGCGCCAGCAGCTCTGGGACAGTCTACAATGAGCAGTTCTTC. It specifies CASSSGTVYNEQFF.